The sample holds many counts of the clone carrying this T cell receptor (beta chain). Via MiXCR, TCRdb re-called the PCR reads, giving one row per CDR3 protein. This table holds 35,000 to 40,000 distinct CDR3 sequences, about a fifth found once. This record belongs to a study of molecular identifiers for immune sequencing clone quantification. Study background: Split five ways in replicates, RNA from about 20,000 or 100,000 naive CD8 cells had four portions sequenced.

The germline V gene encodes CDR1 MGHRA and CDR2 YSYEKL. V was clipped by 0 bases and J by 0 bases, with 8 bases between them. The length of the CDR3 is 15 residues. The sequence came from a human donor in good health. Some libraries in this study had Jurkat cell RNA spiked in. The sequencing input was naive CD8+ T cells from blood, with Jurkat cell RNA spiked in. Subset meaning: FACS-sorted CD8+CD4-CCR7+CD45RA+ naive T cells. The chain employs TRBV4-1 and TRBJ1-1; unclear D gene. CDR3 region: CASSQDGYMNTEAFF. CDR3 sequence (DNA): TGCGCCAGCAGCCAAGATGGATACATGAACACTGAAGCTTTCTTT.